The clone carrying this TCR beta chain appeared a few times. Its antigen is currently unknown. These data originate in a study of response to subunit inactivated influenza vaccine. Germline values: CDR1 SGHDT, CDR2 YYEEEE. CDR3 length: 16 amino acids. V was pared by 1 base and J by 8 bases, with 19 bases between. Using its own MiXCR run on the RT-PCR reads, TCRdb lists one record per CDR3 protein. The sample consists of around 480,000 distinct CDR3 sequences, about a tenth of them appearing once. Study-wide results and limits: Authors suggested that a seasonal influenza vaccination recruits few new T cells each time.

This sample comprised PBMCs from blood, obtained roughly 48 days after vaccination. The V and J genes are TRBV5-6 and TRBJ2-1; a possible D gene is TRBD2 (5 bases). The TCR sequence derives from a man aged 50 to 60 who received an inactivated influenza vaccine. The CDR3 region is CASSLIPDSPADEQFF. The CDR3 DNA reads as TGTGCCAGCAGCTTGATCCCGGACTCCCCAGCCGATGAGCAGTTCTTC.